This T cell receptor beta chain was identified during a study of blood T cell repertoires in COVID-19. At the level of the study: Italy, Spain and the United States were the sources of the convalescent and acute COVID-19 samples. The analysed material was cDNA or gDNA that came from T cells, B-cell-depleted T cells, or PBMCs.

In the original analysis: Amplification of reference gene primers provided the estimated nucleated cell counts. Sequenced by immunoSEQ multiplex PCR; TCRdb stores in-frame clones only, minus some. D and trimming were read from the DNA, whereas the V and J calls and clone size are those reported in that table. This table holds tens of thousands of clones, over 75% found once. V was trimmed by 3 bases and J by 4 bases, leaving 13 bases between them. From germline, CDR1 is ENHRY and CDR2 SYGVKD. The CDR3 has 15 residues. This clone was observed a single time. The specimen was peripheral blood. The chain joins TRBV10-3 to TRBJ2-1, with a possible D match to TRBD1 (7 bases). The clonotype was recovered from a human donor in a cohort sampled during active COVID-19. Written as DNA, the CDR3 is TGTGCCATCAGTGACTTCAGGGGGAGGTACAATGAGCAGTTCTTC. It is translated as CAISDFRGRYNEQFF.